This T cell receptor beta chain stems from a study of cytomegalovirus exposure and HLA in healthy donors. 60 Vbeta and 13 Jbeta primers were used in PCR. Methods used by the authors: About 12 million of some 80 million unique TCR beta chains were shared, per a later count. Repertoires were generated with immunoSEQ multiplex PCR, while TCRdb's copy carries only in-frame clones and drops some. V and J calls and clone size are given by that table; D and trimming were obtained from the DNA. The table records some 200,000 clones, 76% of them present only once. The CDR3 runs to 14 residues. The V end lost 6 bases, the J end lost 0 bases, and 15 bases lay between the germline ends. The germline V gene encodes CDR1 SQVTM and CDR2 ANQGSEA. A remark on this clone: What it binds is not known.

Study-wide results and caveats: DRB1 showed the most TCR associations and HLA-C the fewest in a later analysis, as rates varied by HLA locus. Presence/absence analysis assumed near-uniform sequencing depth across donors.

The chain uses TRBV29-1 and TRBJ2-7, with D maybe TRBD2 (6 bases). The receptor was isolated from a young man in good health and CMV-seronegative. Input material: PBMCs. The CDR3 DNA follows: TGCAGCGTACGATCCTGGACTAACTCCTACGAGCAGTACTTC. Amino acids: CSVRSWTNSYEQYF.